What follows are 20 T cell receptor beta chains derived from one specimen sequenced in a study of control samples from healthy donors and cancer patients. Measured with immunoSEQ multiplex PCR; TCRdb has only the in-frame clones, and not every one. Of about 150,000 clones in the sample, approximately 93% were seen once. Sequencing was carried out using blood. The receptors derive from a man aged 35 to 55 in good health.

The chain uses TRBV12-3 or TRBV12-4 and TRBJ1-2, with D perhaps matching TRBD1 (5 bases). The CDR3 covers 13 residues. Trimming shortened V by 7 bases and J by 3 bases, and 12 bases separated the two germline ends. The CDR3: CASTSRGDYGYTF. CDR3 coding DNA: TGTGCCAGCACCTCCCGGGGGGACTATGGCTACACCTTC.

The chain recombines TRBV7-9 with TRBJ1-4; D ambiguous. The CDR3 is 16 residues long. Germline V CDR1 and CDR2: SEHNR, FQNEAQ (reference sequence). V was cut by 2 bases and J by 0 bases, with 10 bases left in between. The CDR3 nucleotides read TGTGCCAGCAGCTTAAGGTCCGGCCCAACTAATGAAAAACTGTTTTTT. As protein: CASSLRSGPTNEKLFF.

The chain joins TRBV4-3 to TRBJ2-1; 10 nucleotides agree with TRBD2. The CDR3 has 15 amino acids. V gave up 3 bases and J gave up 4 bases; unmatched junction bases: 3. The germline gives CDR1 LGHNA, CDR2 YSLEER. The CDR3 reads CASSQELAGYNEQFF. As DNA, the CDR3 is TGCGCCAGCAGCCAGGAACTAGCGGGGTACAATGAGCAGTTCTTC.

V is TRBV30 and J is TRBJ1-1; D call uncertain. This CDR3 has 13 residues. CDR1 and CDR2 from the germline V gene are GTSNPN and SVGIG (reference sequence). V was cut by 4 bases and J by 4 bases, with 13 bases left in between. The DNA of the CDR3 is TGTGCCTGGAACCCCCACCCGATCACTGAAGCTTTCTTT. Encoded protein: CAWNPHPITEAFF.

The chain couples TRBV7-9 to TRBJ2-3; D might be TRBD1 (6 bases). Per the germline V gene, CDR1 is SEHNR and CDR2 is FQNEAQ (reference sequence). Trimming stripped 5 bases from V and 4 bases from J, with 13 bases between. The CDR3 consists of 14 residues. In nucleotides, the CDR3 is TGTGCCAGCAGCCCTTCACAGGGCCCAGATACGCAGTATTTT. Its translation is CASSPSQGPDTQYF. Complete variable domain (other parts from reference TRBV7-9 and TRBJ2-3): DTGVSQNPRHKITKRGQNVTFRCDPISEHNRLYWYRQTLGQGPEFLTYFQNEAQLEKSRLLSDRFSAERPKGSFSTLEIQRTEQGDSAMYLCASSPSQGPDTQYFGPGTRLTVL.

This sequence joins TRBV2 and TRBJ1-2, with D tentatively TRBD1 (6 bases). The CDR3 has 13 amino acids. Deletions cut 6 bases from V and 4 bases from J, with 12 bases between. Germline CDR1 and CDR2: SNHLY and FYNNEI. The CDR3 nucleotides read TGTGCCAGCAGACAGGGAATGAGCTATGGCTACACCTTC. Translated: CASRQGMSYGYTF.

The J gene is TRBJ2-3, the V gene TRBV7-8; 8 nucleotides line up with TRBD2. The CDR3 extends over 17 amino acids. CDR1 is SGHVS, CDR2 FQNEAQ, per germline. J gave up 6 bases and V 1 base, and 12 bases lay outside the gene matches. The CDR3 is CASSLGRASGGTDTQYF. Written as DNA, the CDR3 is TGTGCCAGCAGCTTAGGTAGGGCCAGCGGGGGTACGGATACGCAGTATTTT.

The chain carries TRBV5-1 and TRBJ1-1; 9 positions agree with TRBD1. The CDR3 length is 16 residues. Germline values: CDR1 SGHRS, CDR2 YFSETQ. J was trimmed by 1 base and V by 4 bases; bases with no gene match: 8. CDR3 bases: TGCGCCAGCAGCATGACAGGGGGAGTTGGGAACACTGAAGCTTTCTTT. Encoded protein: CASSMTGGVGNTEAFF.

The chain links TRBV7-2 to TRBJ2-2, with 10 positions matching TRBD1. CDR3 length: 16 amino acids. CDR1 and CDR2 from the germline V gene are SGHTA and FQGNSA. J gave up 9 bases and V 0 bases, and 7 bases lay outside the gene matches. Written as DNA, the CDR3 is TGTGCCAGCAGCTTAGCGCGGGGACAGGGGACCAGGGAGCTGTTTTTT. This sequence encodes CASSLARGQGTRELFF.

The rearrangement uses TRBV3-1 (or the pseudogene TRBV3-2) and TRBJ2-7; 12 nucleotides agree with TRBD2. V was pared by 2 bases and J by 7 bases, with 6 bases of the junction left unmatched. Germline values: CDR1 LGHDT, CDR2 YNNKEL (reference sequence). The CDR3 has 15 amino acids. The CDR3 loop reads CASSQRLAGAGEQYF. Written as DNA, the CDR3 is TGTGCCAGCAGCCAAAGACTAGCGGGGGCGGGAGAGCAGTACTTC.

V is TRBV7-9 and J is TRBJ1-3; D unresolved. This CDR3 spans 15 amino acids. V lost 2 bases, J lost 0 bases, and 8 bases lay in between. Germline CDR1 SEHNR, CDR2 FQNEAQ (reference sequence). The chain's CDR3 is CASSLNANSGNTIYF. Written as DNA, the CDR3 is TGTGCCAGCAGCTTAAATGCTAACTCTGGAAACACCATATATTTT.

This clone was seen just once. V is TRBV30 and J is TRBJ1-4; D unresolved. This CDR3 comprises 11 residues. CDR1 GTSNPN and CDR2 SVGIG come from the germline V gene (reference sequence). Trimming stripped 3 bases from V and 8 bases from J, with 7 bases between. Here the CDR3 DNA reads TGTGCCTGGAGCGAGATGGAAAAACTGTTTTTT. Its protein is CAWSEMEKLFF. Complete variable domain (other parts from reference TRBV30 and TRBJ1-4): SQTIHQWPATLVQPVGSPLSLECTVEGTSNPNLYWYRQAAGRGLQLLFYSVGIGQISSEVPQNLSASRPQDRQFILSSKKLLLSDSGFYLCAWSEMEKLFFGSGTQLSVL.

This clone was recorded only once. V is TRBV5-1 and J is TRBJ2-4; 8 nucleotides align to TRBD2. CDR1 and CDR2 from the germline V gene are SGHRS and YFSETQ. CDR3 size: 16 residues. V lost 0 bases to trimming and J lost 2 bases; unmatched junction nucleotides: 4. The CDR3: CASSLDASGSKNIQYF. The CDR3 DNA follows: TGCGCCAGCAGCTTGGATGCTAGCGGGTCCAAAAACATTCAGTACTTC.

The chain couples TRBV27 to TRBJ2-5, with D possibly matching TRBD2 (5 bases). The CDR3 is 16 residues long. The germline V and J ends were trimmed by 4 bases and 1 base, with 16 bases remaining between them. Germline-derived CDR1 and CDR2 are MNHEY and SMNVEV (reference sequence). CDR3: CASSSGLTATQETQYF. For the CDR3, the DNA is TGTGCCAGCAGTTCCGGACTCACGGCTACCCAAGAGACCCAGTACTTC.

CDR3 sequence: CASSPTGVFETQYF. DNA for the CDR3: TGTGCCAGCAGTCCGACAGGGGTCTTTGAGACCCAGTACTTC. This chain joins TRBV6-5 and TRBJ2-5, with 8 nucleotides matching TRBD1. This CDR3 has 14 amino acids. The ends lost 5 bases at V and 5 bases at J; junction bases unmatched: 7. Germline CDR1 MNHEY, CDR2 SVGAGI.

The gene calls are TRBV5-1 and TRBJ2-5; TRBD2 matches at 10 bases. This CDR3 is built from 15 residues. Germline lookup yields CDR1 SGHRS and CDR2 YFSETQ. With V trimmed by 4 bases and J by 5 bases, 8 bases remained unmatched. The CDR3 protein is CASSTSGTLRETQYF. The CDR3 region has the DNA TGCGCCAGCAGCACTAGCGGGACACTACGGGAGACCCAGTACTTC.

The V gene is TRBV27, the J gene TRBJ1-2; 9 bases line up with TRBD1. Germline CDR1 reads MNHEY; CDR2 reads SMNVEV (reference sequence). V shed 7 bases and J 7 bases; nucleotides not matched to a gene: 7. This CDR3 contains 13 residues. The CDR3 coding sequence is TGTGCCAGCACCCGGGACAGGGCCGGTGGCTACACCTTC. Translated, it gives CASTRDRAGGYTF.

The genes are TRBV9 and TRBJ1-1; weak D call: TRBD1 (5 bases). The CDR3 totals 14 residues. Germline V CDR1 and CDR2: SGDLS, YYNGEE. Trimming left V 0 bases short and J 2 bases short, with 8 bases between. This chain's CDR3 is CASSVEQVNTEAFF. The CDR3 DNA follows: TGTGCCAGCAGCGTAGAACAGGTAAACACTGAAGCTTTCTTT.

The V gene is TRBV18, the J gene TRBJ2-2; possibly TRBD2 for D (5 bases). Trimming pared 1 base from V and 8 bases from J, leaving 14 bases between. This CDR3 contains 15 residues. CDR1 KGHSH and CDR2 LQKENI come from the germline V gene. CDR3 sequence reads: CASSPLSSGEGELFF. CDR3 DNA sequence: TGTGCCAGCTCACCACTTAGCTCCGGGGAAGGGGAGCTGTTTTTT. The full variable domain, its missing parts supplied by reference TRBV18 and TRBJ2-2, is NAGVMQNPRHLVRRRGQEARLRCSPMKGHSHVYWYRQLPEEGLKFMVYLQKENIIDESGMPKERFSAEFPKEGPSILRIQQVVRGDSAAYFCASSPLSSGEGELFFGEGSRLTVL.

The V and J genes are TRBV27 and TRBJ2-7, with D perhaps TRBD1 or TRBD2 (5 bases each). V was clipped by 5 bases and J by 2 bases, with 13 bases between them. The CDR3 totals 14 residues. Germline CDR1 reads MNHEY; CDR2 reads SMNVEV (reference sequence). The CDR3 region has the DNA TGTGCCAGCAGTCCGCCTGGGACGGCCTACGAGCAGTACTTC. Translating gives CASSPPGTAYEQYF.